The 23 T cell receptor beta chains reported below all come from one sample, sequenced in a study of T cell changes during pregnancy in multiple sclerosis. Only in-frame clones appear in the TCRdb table, and some are missing; sequencing was by immunoSEQ multiplex PCR. The sample has 56,000 or so clones, 90% seen once. The sequencing used peripheral blood, collected in the first trimester of pregnancy. These receptors were collected from a female donor in good health, enrolled as a control in a pregnancy study.

This sequence joins TRBV25-1 and TRBJ2-7; 10 nucleotides align to TRBD2. This CDR3 is 15 amino acids long. The germline V gene has CDR1 MGHDK and CDR2 SYGVNS. After removal of 4 bases from V and 2 bases from J, the junction contained 5 bases not matched to a gene. The CDR3 reads CASSGGLALTYEQYF. Written as DNA, the CDR3 is TGTGCCAGCAGTGGGGGACTAGCGTTAACCTACGAGCAGTACTTC.

This chain joins TRBV27 and TRBJ2-7; 7 bases fit TRBD2. V lost 6 bases and J lost 0; bases outside the gene matches: 5. Per the germline V gene, CDR1 is MNHEY and CDR2 is SMNVEV (reference sequence). The CDR3 consists of 14 residues. CDR3 bases: TGTGCCAGCAGCCCAGCGGGATCCTCCTACGAGCAGTACTTC. It codes for CASSPAGSSYEQYF.

This chain uses TRBV2 with TRBJ2-1, with 8 bases aligning to TRBD2. The CDR3 sequence is 14 residues long. CDR1 is SNHLY, CDR2 FYNNEI, per germline. With 6 bases clipped from V and 9 bases from J, the junction kept 10 bases outside the gene matches. CDR3 amino acids: CASSPGLGIPEQFF. The CDR3 DNA sequence: TGTGCCAGCAGCCCGGGACTAGGAATCCCTGAGCAGTTCTTC.

Concerning this clone: A read error may account for a junction end that differs from germline. V and J are TRBV6-1 and TRBJ2-7; tentative D call: TRBD2 (5 bases). The CDR3 totals 12 residues. In germline, CDR1 is MNHNS, CDR2 SASEGT. The CDR3 coding sequence is TGTGTCAGCAGGCTCGGGGTGAACGAGCAGTACTTC. This encodes CVSRLGVNEQYF.

The V and J genes are TRBV7-3 and TRBJ2-3, with TRBD2 matching over 11 bases. Germline-derived CDR1 and CDR2 are SGHTA and FQGTGA. Trimming cost V 6 bases and J 5 bases; bases outside gene matches: 7. The CDR3 runs 15 residues. The CDR3 sequence is CASSFSGGAGDTQYF. As DNA, the CDR3 is TGTGCCAGCAGTTTTAGCGGGGGGGCCGGAGATACGCAGTATTTT.

The chain links TRBV28 to TRBJ2-3; 9 bases line up with TRBD2. The ends lost 6 bases at V and 4 bases at J; junction bases unmatched: 14. The CDR3 extends over 17 amino acids. Germline values: CDR1 MDHEN, CDR2 SYDVKM. CDR3 DNA: TGTGCCAGCAGCTCGTACTGGCGGGAGGGCCCATCAGATACGCAGTATTTT. It is translated as CASSSYWREGPSDTQYF.

The chain links TRBV30 to TRBJ1-2, with D perhaps TRBD1 (6 bases). Trimming left V 2 bases short and J 7 bases short, with 17 bases between. Germline CDR1 is GTSNPN and CDR2 is SVGIG (reference sequence). The CDR3 spans 14 residues. In nucleotides, the CDR3 is TGTGCCTGGAGTAACCAGGGGAGGGGTAGTGGCTACACCTTC. Residues: CAWSNQGRGSGYTF.

This sequence joins TRBV5-6 and TRBJ1-6; 8 bases align to TRBD1. The CDR3 has 16 residues. From germline, CDR1 is SGHDT and CDR2 YYEEEE. Germline trimming cut 2 bases from V and 13 bases from J; bases unmatched to any gene: 14. The CDR3 spells CASSFFAQGALGPLHF. The CDR3 region has the DNA TGTGCCAGCAGCTTCTTCGCCCAGGGGGCCTTAGGGCCCCTCCACTTT.

The chain carries TRBV6-6 and TRBJ2-3, with D possibly matching TRBD1 (6 bases). The V end was cut by 2 bases, the J end by 2 bases, with 14 bases between. The length of the CDR3 is 16 residues. Germline V gives CDR1 MNHNY, CDR2 SVGAGI (reference sequence). This CDR3 is CASSYPKQGTTDTQYF. The DNA for the CDR3 is TGTGCCAGCAGTTACCCGAAACAGGGTACCACAGATACGCAGTATTTT.

The chain has TRBV5-4 and TRBJ1-6; TRBD1 aligns across 11 bases. CDR1 is SGHNT and CDR2 is YYREEE in the germline V gene (reference sequence). This CDR3 comprises 17 residues. With V trimmed by 1 base and J by 6 bases, 6 bases remained unmatched. This CDR3 reads CASSLLGQGVINSPLHF. The CDR3 coding sequence is TGTGCCAGCAGCTTGTTGGGACAGGGGGTAATTAATTCACCCCTCCACTTT.

The rearrangement joins TRBV2 to TRBJ2-2; D possibly corresponds to TRBD1 (5 bases). V lost 5 bases, J lost 7 bases, and 14 bases lay in between. CDR1 is SNHLY, CDR2 FYNNEI, per germline. This CDR3 has 14 residues. CDR3 bases: TGTGCCAGCAGTTTAGGTCAGGGTTACGGGGAGCTGTTTTTT. Protein product: CASSLGQGYGELFF.

This chain connects TRBV7-2 to TRBJ2-5; D not resolved. Deletions cut 4 bases from V and 5 bases from J, with 5 bases between. There are 11 residues in the CDR3. CDR1 SGHTA and CDR2 FQGNSA come from the germline V gene. The CDR3 loop reads CASSSRETQYF. The CDR3 DNA reads TGTGCCAGCAGCTCCCGGGAGACCCAGTACTTC.

This clone was counted once. This chain links TRBV19 with TRBJ1-1; 8 nucleotides match TRBD1. The V gene's germline CDR1 is LNHDA and CDR2 SQIVND (reference sequence). Trimming removed 5 bases from V and 3 bases from J; junction bases left unmatched: 2. The CDR3 loop spans 13 amino acids. CDR3 in amino acids: CASSETGDTEAFF. The CDR3 DNA reads TGTGCCAGTAGTGAGACAGGGGACACTGAAGCTTTCTTT.

As DNA, the CDR3 is TGTGCCAGCAGTCGACTAGGGGACACAGATACGCAGTATTTT. It translates to CASSRLGDTDTQYF. The chain employs TRBV6-5 and TRBJ2-3, with a tentative D call TRBD2 (6 bases). The CDR3 is 14 residues long. Trimming took off 5 bases at V and 2 bases at J, with 11 bases between the two ends. Germline V gene lookup returns CDR1 MNHEY and CDR2 SVGAGI.

The chain recombines TRBV7-8 with TRBJ2-3, with 7 bases fitting TRBD2. The junction had 8 bases not matched to a gene; V was cut back by 3 bases and J by 2 bases. The CDR3 is 16 amino acids. Germline V gene sequence: CDR1 SGHVS, CDR2 FQNEAQ. For the CDR3, the DNA is TGTGCCAGCAGCTTCGGGACTATCATATTCACAGATACGCAGTATTTT. Its translation is CASSFGTIIFTDTQYF.

CDR3 residues: CASSFTGVGGTDTQYF. CDR3 nucleotides: TGTGCCAGCAGTTTTACAGGGGTTGGGGGCACAGATACGCAGTATTTT. V usage is TRBV11-2 and J usage is TRBJ2-3; 7 nucleotides line up with TRBD1. This CDR3 has 16 amino acids. V shed 6 bases, J shed 1 base, and the junction held 10 bases outside the gene matches. Germline CDR1 is SGHAT and CDR2 is FQNNGV.

J is TRBJ1-6 and V is TRBV7-2; TRBD1 might be the D (6 bases). This CDR3 spans 15 amino acids. Trimming took 2 bases from V and 9 from J, leaving 14 bases between them. In germline, CDR1 is SGHTA, CDR2 FQGNSA. The CDR3 protein is CASSLPARGSSPLHF. For the CDR3, the DNA is TGTGCCAGCAGCTTACCGGCTAGGGGGAGTTCACCCCTCCACTTT.

The gene calls are TRBV6-5 and TRBJ1-1; no firm D call. This CDR3 region has 14 residues. Germline V gene data show CDR1 as MNHEY and CDR2 as SVGAGI. The ends were cut back, 2 bases at V and 2 bases at J, with 9 bases in the middle. The CDR3 DNA reads TGTGCCAGCAGTTACGTGGCTTTTAACACTGAAGCTTTCTTT. This encodes CASSYVAFNTEAFF.

This chain connects TRBV5-4 to TRBJ1-6, with 11 bases matching TRBD1. V lost 3 bases, J lost 7 bases, and 3 bases stayed unmatched. Germline V gives CDR1 SGHNT, CDR2 YYREEE (reference sequence). The CDR3 has 15 amino acids. The CDR3 DNA sequence: TGTGCCAGCAGCTCGGGGGACAGGGGGAATTCACCCCTCCACTTT. Protein product: CASSSGDRGNSPLHF.

The CDR3 DNA reads TGTGCCAGTAGTCCCGATGTAGGGGTTTCGTTGGGAAACACTGAAGCTTTCTTT. Translated: CASSPDVGVSLGNTEAFF. This chain links TRBV19 with TRBJ1-1, with D maybe TRBD1 (5 bases). The CDR3 sequence is 18 residues long. CDR1 is LNHDA, CDR2 SQIVND, per germline (reference sequence). V was cut by 5 bases and J by 2 bases, with 24 bases left in between.

This chain uses TRBV7-9 with TRBJ1-1, with 8 bases aligning to TRBD1. Germline V gene data show CDR1 as SEHNR and CDR2 as FQNEAQ (reference sequence). The CDR3 sequence is 14 residues long. V shed 5 bases, J shed 4 bases, and the junction held 6 bases outside the gene matches. CDR3 bases: TGTGCCAGCAGCGCGCCGACAGGGGCCACTGAAGCTTTCTTT. Amino acids: CASSAPTGATEAFF.

Only a few counts were recorded for this clone. The chain is built from TRBV9 and TRBJ2-2, with D perhaps matching TRBD2 (6 bases). Germline V gene data show CDR1 as SGDLS and CDR2 as YYNGEE. The CDR3 contains 15 residues. Trimming removed 6 bases from V and 6 bases from J, with 18 bases in between. The CDR3 spells CASTDQGGFAGELFF. The CDR3 nucleotides read TGTGCCAGCACCGACCAGGGAGGTTTCGCCGGGGAGCTGTTTTTT.

The chain carries TRBV5-5 and TRBJ1-5, with no clear D. V was clipped by 3 bases and J by 7 bases, with 17 bases between them. The CDR3 has 15 residues. CDR1 SGHKS and CDR2 YYEKEE come from the germline V gene (reference sequence). The CDR3 DNA reads as TGTGCCAGCAGCTCAATGGGGAGAAGGGAGCAGCCCCAGCATTTT. Translated, it gives CASSSMGRREQPQHF.